The 13 T cell receptor beta chains listed next were all sequenced from one sample in a study of blood T cell repertoires in COVID-19 (dated by TCRdb to about 2020). The library came from the immunoSEQ multiplex PCR assay. What TCRdb holds here is the immuneACCESS table cut down to in-frame rearrangements. Part of the clones is not present; checked against another copy, under half of the missing clones reflect an unresolved V gene, and the others are unexplained. The sample contains hundreds of thousands of clones, more than 80% of them found a single time. Clones ranked in the top ten supply 2.4% of the sample. Sequencing used PBMCs or T cells enriched from blood (not recorded which). The origin of the receptors is a woman under 30 who had recovered from COVID-19.

The genes are TRBV15 and TRBJ2-2, with TRBD1 as a possible D gene (6 bases). The V and J ends lost 5 bases and 1 base respectively, with 11 bases between them. CDR3 length: 15 residues. Germline CDR1 LNHNV, CDR2 YYDKDF (reference sequence). The CDR3: CATSEQGWNTGELFF. In DNA form, the CDR3 reads TGTGCCACCAGCGAACAGGGCTGGAACACCGGGGAGCTGTTTTTT.

V usage is TRBV7-9 and J usage is TRBJ1-3; the match to TRBD1 covers 7 bases. Germline-derived CDR1 and CDR2 are SEHNR and FQNEAQ (reference sequence). The CDR3 sequence is 12 residues long. The V gene end was trimmed by 3 bases and the J gene end by 12 bases; junction bases not matched to a gene: 5. The CDR3 is CASSLGTDIIYF. CDR3 nucleotide sequence: TGTGCCAGCAGCTTGGGGACAGATATCATATATTTT.

The chain links TRBV5-6 to TRBJ2-1, with 9 bases matching TRBD1. Trimming at V came to 4 bases and at J to 4 bases, leaving 9 bases not matched to a gene. Looked up from germline, CDR1 is SGHDT and CDR2 is YYEEEE. The CDR3 runs to 16 residues. Here the CDR3 DNA reads TGTGCCAGCAGCCGAAGGACAGGGGCCTTGTACAATGAGCAGTTCTTC. Its translation: CASSRRTGALYNEQFF.

J is TRBJ2-7 and V is TRBV15; 9 bases match TRBD2. The J segment lost 1 base and the V segment lost 1 base, leaving 5 bases of the junction unmatched. CDR3 length equals 16 residues. CDR1 and CDR2 (germline): LNHNV, YYDKDF (reference sequence). CDR3 nucleotide sequence: TGTGCCACCAGCAGAGGACTAGCGGATATTTCCTACGAGCAGTACTTC. Protein sequence: CATSRGLADISYEQYF.

This rearrangement joins TRBV29-1 to TRBJ2-7; D gene ambiguous. The V and J ends lost 5 bases and 4 bases respectively, with 15 bases between them. The CDR3 has 13 residues. CDR1 SQVTM and CDR2 ANQGSEA come from the germline V gene. DNA for the CDR3: TGCAGCGTTAATCACGGTTTCGGTTACGAGCAGTACTTC. This gives the protein CSVNHGFGYEQYF.

The V gene is TRBV7-8, the J gene TRBJ2-7; perhaps TRBD1 as D (5 bases). The CDR3 sequence is 13 residues long. Between the trimmed V and J ends, which lost 1 base and 5 bases, there was a span of 9 bases. Germline V gives CDR1 SGHVS, CDR2 FQNEAQ. The CDR3 loop is CASSLEAGNEQYF. CDR3 DNA sequence: TGTGCCAGCAGCTTAGAGGCAGGGAACGAGCAGTACTTC. The whole variable domain, remainder taken from reference TRBV7-8 and TRBJ2-7, is GAGVSQSPRYKVAKRGQDVALRCDPISGHVSLFWYQQALGQGPEFLTYFQNEAQLDKSGLPSDRFFAERPEGSVSTLKIQRTQQEDSAVYLCASSLEAGNEQYFGPGTRLTVT.

This chain connects TRBV2 to TRBJ2-5, with D perhaps matching TRBD2 (6 bases). The V gene lost 2 bases and the J gene lost 5 bases, with 12 bases spanning the gap. CDR1 is SNHLY, CDR2 FYNNEI, per germline. This CDR3 is built from 14 residues. DNA of the CDR3: TGTGCCAGCAGTGAAATGTCGGGGGTGGAGACCCAGTACTTC. Translated, it gives CASSEMSGVETQYF. The full variable domain, in which reference TRBV2 and TRBJ2-5 provide the parts outside the CDR3, is EPEVTQTPSHQVTQMGQEVILRCVPISNHLYFYWYRQILGQKVEFLVSFYNNEISEKSEIFDDQFSVERPDGSNFTLKIRSTKLEDSAMYFCASSEMSGVETQYFGPGTRLLVL.

The rearrangement joins TRBV5-1 to TRBJ2-7; 7 bases agree with TRBD1. Germline assignment: CDR1 SGHRS and CDR2 YFSETQ. The V segment lost 2 bases and the J segment 5 bases; nucleotides outside the gene matches: 4. The CDR3 contains 13 residues. In DNA, the CDR3 is TGCGCCAGCAGCTTTAACAGGGGAAACGAGCAGTACTTC. Amino acid sequence: CASSFNRGNEQYF.

The chain has TRBV6-5 and TRBJ1-1; D perhaps matches TRBD1 (5 bases). V lost 6 bases and J lost 4, with 15 bases in between. The CDR3 loop spans 14 amino acids. CDR1 and CDR2 (germline): MNHEY, SVGAGI. The CDR3 loop reads CASSPDSFGTEAFF. The CDR3 nucleotides are TGTGCCAGCAGCCCCGACAGTTTCGGCACTGAAGCTTTCTTT.

This clone was observed once. This chain joins TRBV27 and TRBJ1-2, with 8 positions matching TRBD1. Looked up from germline, CDR1 is MNHEY and CDR2 is SMNVEV (reference sequence). The CDR3 extends over 16 amino acids. The V segment lost 5 bases and the J segment 2 bases; nucleotides outside the gene matches: 10. CDR3 in amino acids: CASSRGQARPNYGYTF. The CDR3 DNA reads as TGTGCCAGCAGTCGGGGACAGGCTCGGCCCAACTATGGCTACACCTTC.

The chain has TRBV6-5 and TRBJ1-6; 10 bases are shared with TRBD1. The germline V gene has CDR1 MNHEY and CDR2 SVGAGI. V dropped 6 bases and J dropped 7; count of bases not matched to a gene: 3. This CDR3 comprises 14 residues. The CDR3 DNA follows: TGTGCCAGCAGGGGGACAGGGGCCAATTCACCCCTCCACTTT. Protein product: CASRGTGANSPLHF.

CDR3 nucleotide sequence: TGTGCCAGCTCACCCCTTGCAGGGGGCGTGGTGGACTATGGCTACACCTTC. It translates to CASSPLAGGVVDYGYTF. This chain joins TRBV18 and TRBJ1-2, with 8 bases identical to TRBD1. Germline trimming cut 3 bases from V and 3 bases from J; bases unmatched to any gene: 12. The CDR3 is 17 amino acids. CDR1 KGHSH and CDR2 LQKENI come from the germline V gene.

The table lists this clone with a count of one. This sequence joins TRBV11-2 and TRBJ2-5; 8 bases map to TRBD1. Germline CDR1 and CDR2: SGHAT and FQNNGV. CDR3 length: 16 residues. The ends lost 1 base at V and 4 bases at J; junction bases unmatched: 8. CDR3 bases: TGTGCCAGCAGCTTAGGTCCGGCAGGGGGCATAGAGACCCAGTACTTC. Its translation: CASSLGPAGGIETQYF.